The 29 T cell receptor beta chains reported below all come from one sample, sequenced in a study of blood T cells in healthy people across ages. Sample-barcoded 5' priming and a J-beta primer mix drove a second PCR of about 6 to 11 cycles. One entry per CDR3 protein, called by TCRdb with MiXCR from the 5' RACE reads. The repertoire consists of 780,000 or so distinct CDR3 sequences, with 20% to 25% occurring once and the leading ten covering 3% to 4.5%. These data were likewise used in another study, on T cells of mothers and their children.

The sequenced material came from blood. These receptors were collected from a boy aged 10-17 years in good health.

The CDR3 DNA reads as TGTGCCAGCAGCTTGGGACAGGTCGCGAACACCGGGGAGCTGTTTTTT. Its protein product is CASSLGQVANTGELFF. This rearrangement joins TRBV11-1 to TRBJ2-2; 8 bases are shared with TRBD1. Germline trimming cut 3 bases from V and 0 bases from J; bases unmatched to any gene: 3. From germline, CDR1 is SGHAT and CDR2 FQDESV (reference sequence). This CDR3 has 16 residues.

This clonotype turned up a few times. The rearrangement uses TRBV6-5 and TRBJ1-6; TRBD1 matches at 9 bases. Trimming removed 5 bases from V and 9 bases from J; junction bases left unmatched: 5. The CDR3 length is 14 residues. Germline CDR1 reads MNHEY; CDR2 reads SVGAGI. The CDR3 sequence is CASSKTGGGSPLHF. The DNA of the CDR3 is TGTGCCAGCAGTAAGACAGGGGGAGGTTCACCCCTCCACTTT.

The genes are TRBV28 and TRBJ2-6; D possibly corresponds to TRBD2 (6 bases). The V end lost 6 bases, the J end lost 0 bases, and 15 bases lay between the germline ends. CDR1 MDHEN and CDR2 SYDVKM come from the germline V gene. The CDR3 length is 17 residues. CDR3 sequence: CASRTELAYSGANVLTF. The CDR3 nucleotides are TGTGCCAGCAGAACCGAACTAGCATACTCTGGGGCCAACGTCCTGACTTTC.

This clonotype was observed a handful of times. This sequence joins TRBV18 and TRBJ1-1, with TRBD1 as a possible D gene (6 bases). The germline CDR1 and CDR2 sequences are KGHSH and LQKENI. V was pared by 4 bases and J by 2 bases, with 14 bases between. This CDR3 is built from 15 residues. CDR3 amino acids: CASSLQTGINTEAFF. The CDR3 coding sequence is TGTGCCAGCTCACTCCAAACAGGGATCAACACTGAAGCTTTCTTT.

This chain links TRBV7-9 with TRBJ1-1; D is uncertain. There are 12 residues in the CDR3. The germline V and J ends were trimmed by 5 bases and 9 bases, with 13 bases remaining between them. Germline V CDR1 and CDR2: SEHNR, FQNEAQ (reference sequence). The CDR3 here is CASSPEGFQAFF. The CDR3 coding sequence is TGTGCCAGCAGCCCAGAGGGTTTTCAAGCTTTCTTT.

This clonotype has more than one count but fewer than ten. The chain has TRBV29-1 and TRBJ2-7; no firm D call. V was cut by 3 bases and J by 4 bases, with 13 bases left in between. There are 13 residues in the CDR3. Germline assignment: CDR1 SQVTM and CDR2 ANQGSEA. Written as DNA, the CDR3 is TGCAGCGTTGATCGGCCTGGCTCTTACGAGCAGTACTTC. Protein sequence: CSVDRPGSYEQYF.

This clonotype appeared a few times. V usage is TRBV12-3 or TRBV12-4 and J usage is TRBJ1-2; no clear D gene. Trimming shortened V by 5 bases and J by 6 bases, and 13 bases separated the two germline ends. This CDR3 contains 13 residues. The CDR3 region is CASSPPGMNGYTF. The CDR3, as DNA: TGTGCCAGCAGTCCGCCGGGTATGAATGGCTACACCTTC.

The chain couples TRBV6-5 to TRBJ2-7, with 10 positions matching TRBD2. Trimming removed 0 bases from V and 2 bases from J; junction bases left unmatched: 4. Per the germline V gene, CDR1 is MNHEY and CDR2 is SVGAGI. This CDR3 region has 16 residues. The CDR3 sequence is CASSYSIGLAAYEQYF. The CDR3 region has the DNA TGTGCCAGCAGTTACTCGATAGGACTAGCGGCCTACGAGCAGTACTTC.

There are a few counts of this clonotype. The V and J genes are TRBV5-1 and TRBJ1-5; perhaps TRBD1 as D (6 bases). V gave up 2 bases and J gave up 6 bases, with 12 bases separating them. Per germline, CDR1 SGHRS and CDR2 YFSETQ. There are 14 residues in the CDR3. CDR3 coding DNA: TGCGCCAGCAGCTTTGAGGGGGGCGGTCAGCCCCAGCATTTT. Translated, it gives CASSFEGGGQPQHF.

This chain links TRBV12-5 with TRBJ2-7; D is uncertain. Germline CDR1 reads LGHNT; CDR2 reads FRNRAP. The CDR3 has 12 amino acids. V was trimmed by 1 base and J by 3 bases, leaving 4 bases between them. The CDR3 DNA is TGTGCTAGTGGTTTGGAGGGCTACGAGCAGTACTTC. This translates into CASGLEGYEQYF.

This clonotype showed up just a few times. In DNA, the CDR3 is TGTGCCAGCAGTTATCAGGGAGGGGACCAAGAGACCCAGTACTTC. Encoded protein: CASSYQGGDQETQYF. V gene TRBV2 combines with J gene TRBJ2-5; 7 bases are shared with TRBD2. The CDR3 totals 15 residues. Germline V gene data show CDR1 as SNHLY and CDR2 as FYNNEI. Unmatched junction bases numbered 6, after V lost 5 bases and J lost 0 bases. The variable domain in full, with the rest retrieved from reference TRBV2 and TRBJ2-5, is EPEVTQTPSHQVTQMGQEVILRCVPISNHLYFYWYRQILGQKVEFLVSFYNNEISEKSEIFDDQFSVERPDGSNFTLKIRSTKLEDSAMYFCASSYQGGDQETQYFGPGTRLLVL.

Written as DNA, the CDR3 is TGCAGTGCACAGTCAGGGATGGGGGAGACCCAGTACTTC. Its protein product is CSAQSGMGETQYF. V is TRBV20-1 and J is TRBJ2-5, with D perhaps matching TRBD1 (5 bases). The CDR3 consists of 13 residues. V was shortened by 6 bases and J by 5 bases, with 16 bases between the two germline ends. CDR1 and CDR2 from the germline V gene are DFQATT and SNEGSKA (reference sequence).

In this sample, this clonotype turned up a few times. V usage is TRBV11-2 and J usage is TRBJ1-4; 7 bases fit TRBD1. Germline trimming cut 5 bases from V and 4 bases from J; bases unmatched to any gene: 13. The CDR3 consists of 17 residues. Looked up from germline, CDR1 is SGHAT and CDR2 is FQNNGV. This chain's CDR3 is CASSPYRGVSGNEKLFF. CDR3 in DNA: TGTGCCAGCAGCCCTTACAGGGGTGTGTCCGGTAATGAAAAACTGTTTTTT.

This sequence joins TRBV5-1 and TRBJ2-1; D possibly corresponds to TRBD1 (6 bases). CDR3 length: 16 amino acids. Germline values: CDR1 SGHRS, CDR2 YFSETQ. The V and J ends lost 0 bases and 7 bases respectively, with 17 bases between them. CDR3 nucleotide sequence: TGCGCCAGCAGCTTGGGGCTAACAGGGATCCCAAATGAGCAGTTCTTC. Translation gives CASSLGLTGIPNEQFF.

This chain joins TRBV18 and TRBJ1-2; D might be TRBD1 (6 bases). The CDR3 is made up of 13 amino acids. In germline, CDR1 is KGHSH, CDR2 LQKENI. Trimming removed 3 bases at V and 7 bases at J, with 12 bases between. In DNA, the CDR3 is TGTGCCAGCTCACCGAAACAGGGCTCTGGCTACACCTTC. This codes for CASSPKQGSGYTF.

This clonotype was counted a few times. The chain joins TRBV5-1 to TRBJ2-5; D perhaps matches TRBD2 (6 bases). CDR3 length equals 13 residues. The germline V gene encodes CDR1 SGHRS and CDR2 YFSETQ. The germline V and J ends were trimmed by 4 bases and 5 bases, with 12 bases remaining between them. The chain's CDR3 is CASSGGLMETQYF. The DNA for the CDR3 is TGCGCCAGCAGCGGGGGACTTATGGAGACCCAGTACTTC.

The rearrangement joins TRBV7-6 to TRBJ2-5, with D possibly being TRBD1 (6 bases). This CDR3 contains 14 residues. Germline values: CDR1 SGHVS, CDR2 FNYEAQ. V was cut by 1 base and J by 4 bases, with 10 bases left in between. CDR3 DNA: TGTGCCAGCAGCTTAGAGGGGGAGCGAGAGACCCAGTACTTC. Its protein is CASSLEGERETQYF.

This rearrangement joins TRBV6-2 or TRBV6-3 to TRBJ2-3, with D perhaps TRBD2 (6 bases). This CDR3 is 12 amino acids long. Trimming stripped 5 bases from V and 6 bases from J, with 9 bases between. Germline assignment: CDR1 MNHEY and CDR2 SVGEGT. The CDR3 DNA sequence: TGTGCCAGCAGTACCACTAGCGATACGCAGTATTTT. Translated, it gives CASSTTSDTQYF.

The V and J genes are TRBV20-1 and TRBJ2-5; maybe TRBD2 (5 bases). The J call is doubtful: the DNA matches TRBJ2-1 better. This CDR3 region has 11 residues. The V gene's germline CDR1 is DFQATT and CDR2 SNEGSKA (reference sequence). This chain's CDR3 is CSARVRDEQFF. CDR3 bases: TGCAGTGCTAGAGTGAGGGATGAGCAGTTCTTC.

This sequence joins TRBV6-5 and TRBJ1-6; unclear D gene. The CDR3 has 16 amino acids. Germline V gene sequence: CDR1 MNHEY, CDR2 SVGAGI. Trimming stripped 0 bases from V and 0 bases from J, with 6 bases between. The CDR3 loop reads CASSYSEGSYNSPLHF. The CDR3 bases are TGTGCCAGCAGTTACTCGGAGGGCTCCTATAATTCACCCCTCCACTTT.

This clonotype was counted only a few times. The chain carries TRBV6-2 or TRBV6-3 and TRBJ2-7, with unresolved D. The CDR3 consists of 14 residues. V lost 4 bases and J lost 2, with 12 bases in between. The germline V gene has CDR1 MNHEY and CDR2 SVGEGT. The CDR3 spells CASSSTVLPYEQYF. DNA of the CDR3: TGTGCCAGCAGTTCGACGGTCCTACCCTACGAGCAGTACTTC.

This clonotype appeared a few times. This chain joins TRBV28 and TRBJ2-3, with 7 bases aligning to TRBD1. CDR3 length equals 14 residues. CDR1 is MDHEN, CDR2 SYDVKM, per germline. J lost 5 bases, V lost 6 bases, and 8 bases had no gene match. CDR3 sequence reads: CASSSQGLLDTQYF. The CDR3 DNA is TGTGCCAGCAGCTCACAGGGGTTACTAGATACGCAGTATTTT.

The CDR3 spells CASSGDSVWNEQYF. In DNA, the CDR3 is TGTGCCAGCAGCGGGGACAGCGTCTGGAACGAGCAGTACTTC. The chain combines TRBV11-1 with TRBJ2-7; TRBD1 aligns across 7 bases. The V gene end was trimmed by 5 bases and the J gene end by 5 bases; junction bases not matched to a gene: 9. Germline V gene sequence: CDR1 SGHAT, CDR2 FQDESV (reference sequence). The CDR3 sequence is 14 residues long.

CDR3 DNA: TGCAGCGGGAGGACGGGCTCCTACGAGCAGTACTTC. Translation: CSGRTGSYEQYF. The gene calls are TRBV29-1 and TRBJ2-7; tentative D call: TRBD2 (5 bases). V was trimmed by 7 bases and J by 0 bases, leaving 10 bases between them. The CDR3 is 12 amino acids. CDR1 SQVTM and CDR2 ANQGSEA come from the germline V gene.

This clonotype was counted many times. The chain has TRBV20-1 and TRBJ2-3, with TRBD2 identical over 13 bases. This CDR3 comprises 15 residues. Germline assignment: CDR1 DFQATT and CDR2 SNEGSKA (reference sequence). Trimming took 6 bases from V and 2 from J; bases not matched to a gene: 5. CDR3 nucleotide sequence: TGCAGTGCAGGACTAGCGGGGGACATCACAGATACGCAGTATTTT. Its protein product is CSAGLAGDITDTQYF.

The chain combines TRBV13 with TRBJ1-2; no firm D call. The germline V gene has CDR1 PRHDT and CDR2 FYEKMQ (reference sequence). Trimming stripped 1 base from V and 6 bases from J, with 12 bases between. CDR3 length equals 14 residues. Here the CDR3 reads CASSLEFSSHGYTF. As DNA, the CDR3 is TGTGCCAGCAGCTTAGAATTTTCGAGCCATGGCTACACCTTC.

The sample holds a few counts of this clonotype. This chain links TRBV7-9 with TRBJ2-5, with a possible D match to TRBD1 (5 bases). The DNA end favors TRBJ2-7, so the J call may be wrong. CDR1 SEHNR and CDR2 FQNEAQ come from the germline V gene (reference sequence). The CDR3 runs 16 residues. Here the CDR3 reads CASSDSQGPTHYEQYF. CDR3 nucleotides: TGTGCCAGCAGCGACAGTCAAGGCCCTACCCACTACGAGCAGTACTTC.

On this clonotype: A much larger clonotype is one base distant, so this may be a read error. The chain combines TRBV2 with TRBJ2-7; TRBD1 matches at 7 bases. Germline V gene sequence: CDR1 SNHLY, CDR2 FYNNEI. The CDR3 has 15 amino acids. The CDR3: CTSRPTGQGSYEQYF. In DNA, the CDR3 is TGTACCAGCAGACCGACAGGGCAGGGGTCCTACGAGCAGTACTTC. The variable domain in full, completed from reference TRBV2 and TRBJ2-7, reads EPEVTQTPSHQVTQMGQEVILRCVPISNHLYFYWYRQILGQKVEFLVSFYNNEISEKSEIFDDQFSVERPDGSNFTLKIRSTKLEDSAMYFCTSRPTGQGSYEQYFGPGTRLTVT.

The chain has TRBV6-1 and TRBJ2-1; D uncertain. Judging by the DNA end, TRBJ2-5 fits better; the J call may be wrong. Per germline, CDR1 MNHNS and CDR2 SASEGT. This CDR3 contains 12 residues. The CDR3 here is CASSEGWETQYF. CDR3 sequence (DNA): TGTGCCAGCAGTGAAGGGTGGGAGACCCAGTACTTC.